This T cell receptor (beta chain) was sequenced during a study of blood T cell repertoires in COVID-19 (TCRdb year 2020). With regard to the full study: Collaborator samples came from the United States, Italy and Spain and covered acute and convalescent phases of COVID-19. The prospective study material was composed of cDNA or gDNA derived from T cells, B-cell-depleted T cells, or PBMCs. Deeply sampled blood TCRbeta repertoires from subjects exposed to, actively infected with, or recovered from COVID-19 were included in the dataset. The repertoires were released in a freely available public database meant as a resource for research on the immune response to SARS-CoV-2. Samples came from the ongoing ImmuneRACE study (first 160 participants) plus 1,254 subjects from 6 global collaborators. The sample metadata nearly always contained a de-identified subject ID, COVID-19 status, age in years and sex. HLA class I and class II types, where available, came from metadata supplied by the sample provider rather than from assay-based typing. On the study overall, not on this receptor specifically: How much clinical and demographic metadata was included differed by source and by participant, and the metadata was provided uncurated.

CDR1 and CDR2, looked up from the germline V gene, are SGHTA and FQGTGA. V drops 3 bases and J drops 1 base, leaving 8 bases in between. The CDR3 measures 14 amino acids from cysteine to phenylalanine. Only the CDR3 DNA stays, 42 bases, in frame from base 1. With regard to this clone: Its antigen is unknown. No much larger clone is present one base from it, and per-base qualities are unavailable.

Whole blood was collected in K2EDTA tubes by collaborating institutions according to the institutions' own protocols. For TCRbeta analysis, collaborators shipped samples as frozen whole blood, isolated PBMCs, or DNA extracted from either of those sample types. The immunoSEQ Assay, a bias-controlled multiplex PCR, was used to amplify TCRbeta CDR3 regions from genomic DNA. The authors' analysis ran thus. Within the assay, amplification of reference gene primers was used to estimate how many nucleated cells each sample contained. To quantify the absolute abundance of each unique TCRbeta CDR3 rearrangement, sequence reads were collapsed and filtered. For each sample, productive Simpson clonality was calculated as the square root of Simpson's diversity index over productive rearrangements. This immuneACCESS table, as held by TCRdb, lists in-frame sequences with V and J called but not all clones. Of the missing ones, under half trace to an unresolved V gene in checked studies; the others have no known cause. V and J calls and clone size are copied from that table; D and trimming were computed from the DNA. The sample table shows around 14,000 clones, and 87% are seen once. Together, the top ten hold 33% of the sample.

The sample was peripheral blood. The V gene is TRBV7-3 and the J gene is TRBJ2-3; TRBD2 is a weak D gene call, 5 bases matching. The source of this sequence is a human donor in a cohort sampled during active COVID-19. Read as DNA, the sequence is TGTGCCAGCAGCTTCGGAGGTGGCACAGATACGCAGTATTTT. It encodes CASSFGGGTDTQYF.